The text below deals with one TCR beta chain. Its antigen remains unidentified. Mismatch with germline at one junction end may stem from a read error. Other DNA sequences in the same sample also yield this CDR3. This sample stems from a study of metastatic and nonmetastatic thyroid tumors. Overall study findings and caveats: The study reportedly found significantly higher TCR beta diversity in malignant thyroid tumors than benign nodules, in blood and tumor.

Study processing details: For papillary thyroid cancer, a distant-metastasis classifier was constructed from CDR3 differences observed across clinicopathological groups. TCRdb re-clonotyped the PCR reads through MiXCR. The authors' filters were not applied to this entry. The sample yields about 20,000 clones, roughly a sixth seen once. Nobody among the patients had been given any treatment before thyroid surgery. Germline assignment: CDR1 DFQATT and CDR2 SNEGSKA (reference sequence). The CDR3 length is 14 residues. This chain joins TRBV20-1 and TRBJ2-2; D is unclear. Sequencing was performed on adjacent normal tissue. This sequence was found in a male donor with papillary thyroid cancer or a benign thyroid nodule (not recorded which). Some clones in this sample may be carry-over from other donors' samples. In nucleotides, the CDR3 is TGTAGTGCTAGAGGATTAGCGAACACCGGGGAGCTGTTTTTT. Its translation is CSARGLANTGELFF.